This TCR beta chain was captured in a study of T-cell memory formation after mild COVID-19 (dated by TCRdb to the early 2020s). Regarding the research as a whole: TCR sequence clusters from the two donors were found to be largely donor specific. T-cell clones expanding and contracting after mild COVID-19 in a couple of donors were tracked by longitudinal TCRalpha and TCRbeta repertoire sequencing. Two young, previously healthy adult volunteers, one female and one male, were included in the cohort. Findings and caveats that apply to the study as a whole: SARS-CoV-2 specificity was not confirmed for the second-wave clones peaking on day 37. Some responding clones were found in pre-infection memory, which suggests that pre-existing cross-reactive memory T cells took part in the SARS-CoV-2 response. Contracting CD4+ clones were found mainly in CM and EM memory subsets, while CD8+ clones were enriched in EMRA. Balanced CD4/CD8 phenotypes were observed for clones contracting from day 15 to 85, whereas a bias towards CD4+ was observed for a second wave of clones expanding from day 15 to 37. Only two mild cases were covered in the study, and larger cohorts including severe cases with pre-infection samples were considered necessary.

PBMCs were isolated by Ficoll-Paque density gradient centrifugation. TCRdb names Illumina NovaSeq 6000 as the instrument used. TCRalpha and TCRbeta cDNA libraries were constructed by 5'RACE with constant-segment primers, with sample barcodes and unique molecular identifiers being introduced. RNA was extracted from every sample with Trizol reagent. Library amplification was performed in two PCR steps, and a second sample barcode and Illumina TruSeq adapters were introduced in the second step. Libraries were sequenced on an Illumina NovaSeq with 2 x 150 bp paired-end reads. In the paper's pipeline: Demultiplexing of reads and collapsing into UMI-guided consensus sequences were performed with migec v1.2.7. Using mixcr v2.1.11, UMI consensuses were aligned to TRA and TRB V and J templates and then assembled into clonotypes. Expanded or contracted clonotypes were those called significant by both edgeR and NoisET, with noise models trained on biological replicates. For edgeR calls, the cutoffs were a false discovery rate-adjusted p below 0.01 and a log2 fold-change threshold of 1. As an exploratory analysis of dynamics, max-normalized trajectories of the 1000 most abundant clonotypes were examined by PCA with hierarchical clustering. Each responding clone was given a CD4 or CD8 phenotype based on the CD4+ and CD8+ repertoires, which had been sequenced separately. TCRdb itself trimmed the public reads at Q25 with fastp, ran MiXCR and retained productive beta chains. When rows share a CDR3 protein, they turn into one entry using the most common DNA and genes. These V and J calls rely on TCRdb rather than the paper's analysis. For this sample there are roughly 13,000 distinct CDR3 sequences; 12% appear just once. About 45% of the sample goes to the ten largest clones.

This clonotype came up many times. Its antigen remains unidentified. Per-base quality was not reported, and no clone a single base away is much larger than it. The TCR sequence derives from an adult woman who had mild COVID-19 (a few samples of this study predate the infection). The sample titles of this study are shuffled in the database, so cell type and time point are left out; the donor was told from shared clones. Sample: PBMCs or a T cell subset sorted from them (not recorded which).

In nucleotide form, the sequence is TGTGCCAGCAGCTTCGGGACAACTTACAATGAGCAGTTCTTC. Protein translation: CASSFGTTYNEQFF. The receptor chain draws on TRBV5-6 and TRBJ2-1, with TRBD1 tentatively as D gene (6 bases match). Between the V and J ends, shortened by 2 bases and 4 bases respectively, the junction contains 10 bases. Via the germline V gene, CDR1 is SGHDT and CDR2 YYEEEE. CDR3 length: 14 amino acids, cysteine to phenylalanine. Only the CDR3 DNA stays, 42 bases, in frame from base 1.